These 32 T cell receptor beta chains were sequenced from one sample in a study of beta chain features in type 1 diabetes. The entirety of the isolated RNA underwent reverse transcription, so expressed TCRB transcripts were sequenced. Method: immunoSEQ multiplex PCR; TCRdb's copy keeps in-frame clones and lacks some. This table holds about 410,000 clones, about 15% found once. Sequencing was performed on naive CD4+ T cells from blood. These receptors were taken from a man aged 30-40 years in good health.

This clone was observed a few times. The chain recombines TRBV7-2 with TRBJ1-5, with D unresolved. The CDR3 is 13 residues long. Trimming cost V 3 bases and J 1 base, with 4 bases left between them. Germline lookup yields CDR1 SGHTA and CDR2 FQGNSA. CDR3 protein: CASSLRSNQPQHF. CDR3 sequence (DNA): TGTGCCAGCAGCTTGCGGAGCAATCAGCCCCAGCATTTT.

With regard to this clone: Other nucleotide sequences in the sample specify the same CDR3. The J gene is TRBJ2-5, the V gene TRBV5-1, with D uncertain. The germline V and J ends were trimmed by 2 bases and 4 bases, with 3 bases remaining between them. In germline, CDR1 is SGHRS, CDR2 YFSETQ. The CDR3 has 11 amino acids. The CDR3 DNA reads TGCGCCAGCAGCTTATCAGAGACCCAGTACTTC. Protein product: CASSLSETQYF. The full variable domain, rest sourced from reference TRBV5-1 and TRBJ2-5, is KAGVTQTPRYLIKTRGQQVTLSCSPISGHRSVSWYQQTPGQGLQFLFEYFSETQRNKGNFPGRFSGRQFSNSRSEMNVSTLELGDSALYLCASSLSETQYFGPGTRLLVL.

This chain connects TRBV7-9 to TRBJ2-5, with no clear D. Germline CDR1 is SEHNR and CDR2 is FQNEAQ (reference sequence). The CDR3 is 16 residues long. Between the trimmed V and J ends, which lost 2 bases and 1 base, there was a span of 14 bases. CDR3 in amino acids: CASSLLTIVVQETQYF. The CDR3 nucleotides read TGTGCCAGCAGCTTATTAACTATTGTCGTCCAAGAGACCCAGTACTTC.

The chain joins TRBV27 to TRBJ1-2; D unresolved. Trimming left V 8 bases short and J 4 bases short, with 11 bases between. Germline CDR1 MNHEY, CDR2 SMNVEV (reference sequence). This CDR3 is 12 amino acids long. Here the CDR3 reads CASAREGYGYTF. As DNA, the CDR3 is TGTGCCAGCGCTCGAGAAGGCTATGGCTACACCTTC.

This clone appeared a few times. The chain is built from TRBV27 and TRBJ1-1; D gene unclear. V was shortened by 6 bases and J by 5 bases, with 10 bases between the two germline ends. The CDR3 has 12 amino acids. Germline CDR1 is MNHEY and CDR2 is SMNVEV (reference sequence). CDR3: CASSQQGTEAFF. The CDR3 DNA reads as TGTGCCAGCAGCCAACAAGGAACTGAAGCTTTCTTT.

The genes are TRBV7-2 and TRBJ2-1; the D gene is possibly TRBD2 (5 bases). The V end lost 2 bases, the J end lost 7 bases, and 9 bases lay between the germline ends. Germline loops: CDR1 SGHTA, CDR2 FQGNSA. This CDR3 has 13 amino acids. The CDR3 DNA follows: TGTGCCAGCAGCTTAATAAGGGAGAATGAGCAGTTCTTC. It is translated as CASSLIRENEQFF.

The rearrangement joins TRBV7-3 to TRBJ2-1; weak D call: TRBD1 (5 bases). Trimming stripped 5 bases from V and 9 bases from J, with 20 bases between. CDR1 is SGHTA, CDR2 FQGTGA, per germline. The CDR3 spans 15 residues. The CDR3 protein is CASSTEARGGTEQFF. Here the CDR3 DNA reads TGTGCCAGCAGCACCGAGGCAAGGGGCGGCACTGAGCAGTTCTTC.

In its sample, this clone was seen a few times. The chain is built from TRBV25-1 and TRBJ1-5, with D tentatively TRBD1 (5 bases). The CDR3 loop spans 14 amino acids. Germline V gives CDR1 MGHDK, CDR2 SYGVNS. Trimming cost V 1 base and J 4 bases, with 8 bases left between them. The CDR3 DNA is TGTGCCAGCAGTGAATTTGGGGGAAATCAGCCCCAGCATTTT. Translating gives CASSEFGGNQPQHF.

This clone was seen ten or more times. The chain carries TRBV9 and TRBJ2-7; the D gene is possibly TRBD1 (6 bases). The CDR3 spans 16 residues. Looked up from germline, CDR1 is SGDLS and CDR2 is YYNGEE. Trimming removed 0 bases from V and 9 bases from J, with 22 bases in between. CDR3 amino acids: CASSVAGTHDVRGQYV. For the CDR3, the DNA is TGTGCCAGCAGCGTAGCCGGGACACACGACGTAAGGGGGCAGTACGTC.

There are a few counts of this clone. Other DNA sequences from this sample encode an identical CDR3 as well. The rearrangement joins TRBV9 to TRBJ2-1; D perhaps matches TRBD1 (6 bases). This CDR3 is built from 15 residues. V gave up 4 bases and J gave up 0 bases, with 11 bases separating them. The V gene's germline CDR1 is SGDLS and CDR2 YYNGEE. CDR3 coding DNA: TGTGCCAGCAGCCCCAGGGGTAGCTCCTACAATGAGCAGTTCTTC. Translation gives CASSPRGSSYNEQFF.

The table lists this clone with a few counts. This chain joins TRBV30 and TRBJ2-5; 8 bases align to TRBD2. CDR1 and CDR2 (germline): GTSNPN, SVGIG (reference sequence). Trimming removed 2 bases from V and 5 bases from J; junction bases left unmatched: 10. The CDR3 is 15 residues long. The CDR3 DNA sequence: TGTGCCTGGAGTAGGAGCGGGAGTTTTACGGAGACCCAGTACTTC. Translating gives CAWSRSGSFTETQYF.

The rearrangement uses TRBV6-1 and TRBJ2-5, with D unresolved. Germline V gene sequence: CDR1 MNHNS, CDR2 SASEGT. There are 14 residues in the CDR3. With 2 bases removed from V and 7 bases from J, the gap between germline ends came to 14 bases. In DNA, the CDR3 is TGTGCCAGCAGTGAATTGGCCGCGGCAGGGACCCAGTACTTC. Translation gives CASSELAAAGTQYF.

V and J are TRBV5-4 and TRBJ1-1, with 9 bases that match TRBD1. The CDR3 is 15 residues long. Germline V gene data show CDR1 as SGHNT and CDR2 as YYREEE (reference sequence). J gave up 6 bases and V 0 bases, and 6 bases lay outside the gene matches. CDR3 loop: CASSLGGQGSSEAFF. The CDR3 nucleotides are TGTGCCAGCAGCTTGGGGGGACAGGGCAGTTCTGAAGCTTTCTTT. The variable domain in full, with the rest retrieved from reference TRBV5-4 and TRBJ1-1, is ETGVTQSPTHLIKTRGQQVTLRCSSQSGHNTVSWYQQALGQGPQFIFQYYREEENGRGNFPPRFSGLQFPNYSSELNVNALELDDSALYLCASSLGGQGSSEAFFGQGTRLTVV.

This clone was recorded a few times. This chain joins TRBV7-2 and TRBJ2-7; D gene uncertain. The CDR3 spans 11 residues. Germline-derived CDR1 and CDR2 are SGHTA and FQGNSA. Trimming removed 6 bases from V and 6 bases from J, with 9 bases in between. CDR3 amino acids: CASRDYGEQYF. CDR3 sequence (DNA): TGTGCCAGCAGGGATTATGGCGAGCAGTACTTC.

The chain recombines TRBV5-1 with TRBJ2-1, with D tentatively TRBD2 (6 bases). The germline V gene encodes CDR1 SGHRS and CDR2 YFSETQ. The CDR3 totals 14 residues. V was shortened by 6 bases and J by 5 bases, with 15 bases between the two germline ends. The chain's CDR3 is CASNKAGSNNEQFF. CDR3 bases: TGCGCCAGCAATAAGGCGGGGAGTAACAATGAGCAGTTCTTC.

The chain uses TRBV11-3 and TRBJ2-5, with D unresolved. CDR1 is SGHNT and CDR2 is YENEEA in the germline V gene. The CDR3 loop spans 15 amino acids. The V end was cut by 4 bases, the J end by 5 bases, with 17 bases between. The DNA of the CDR3 is TGTGCCAGCAGCTGGTCCCGGGCGGCAAAGGAGACCCAGTACTTC. Residues: CASSWSRAAKETQYF.

This clone was detected many times. The V call is TRBV7-2, the J call TRBJ2-1; D gene uncertain. Germline loops: CDR1 SGHTA, CDR2 FQGNSA. Trimming stripped 4 bases from V and 6 bases from J, with 7 bases between. The length of the CDR3 is 12 residues. The CDR3 here is CASSSSRNEQFF. The CDR3 DNA follows: TGTGCCAGCAGCTCGAGCCGCAATGAGCAGTTCTTC. Combining the CDR3 with reference TRBV7-2 and TRBJ2-1 gives the whole variable domain GAGVSQSPSNKVTEKGKDVELRCDPISGHTALYWYRQSLGQGLEFLIYFQGNSAPDKSGLPSDRFSAERTGGSVSTLTIQRTQQEDSAVYLCASSSSRNEQFFGPGTRLTVL.

This clone was seen a few times. This chain uses TRBV11-3 with TRBJ2-5; 7 bases agree with TRBD1. J lost 3 bases, V lost 2 bases, and 3 bases had no gene match. The CDR3 sequence is 14 residues long. Germline-derived CDR1 and CDR2 are SGHNT and YENEEA. CDR3 sequence (DNA): TGTGCCAGCAGCTTAAGGACAGGTGAAGAGACCCAGTACTTC. It is translated as CASSLRTGEETQYF.

J is TRBJ2-2 and V is TRBV19, with TRBD1 identical over 10 bases. The CDR3 is made up of 15 amino acids. The germline V gene has CDR1 LNHDA and CDR2 SQIVND (reference sequence). With V trimmed by 6 bases and J by 5 bases, 6 bases remained unmatched. CDR3 sequence reads: CASSADRGLTGELFF. CDR3 in DNA: TGTGCCAGTAGCGCCGACAGGGGGCTAACCGGGGAGCTGTTTTTT.

This sequence joins TRBV18 and TRBJ2-7; D is unresolved. This CDR3 has 14 residues. The V end was cut by 4 bases, the J end by 6 bases, with 16 bases between. Germline V CDR1 and CDR2: KGHSH, LQKENI. The CDR3 bases are TGTGCCAGCTCACTGCTGAGTAGTCCCACCGAGCAGTACTTC. Its protein is CASSLLSSPTEQYF.

In its sample, this clone was seen a few times. The chain couples TRBV4-3 to TRBJ2-1; 7 bases are shared with TRBD2. With V trimmed by 1 base and J by 0 bases, 9 bases remained unmatched. Germline assignment: CDR1 LGHNA and CDR2 YSLEER. The CDR3 has 18 amino acids. The CDR3 DNA is TGCGCCAGCAGCCAAGTTTGGGGTCTAGCGGCCTCCTACAATGAGCAGTTCTTC. Its translation: CASSQVWGLAASYNEQFF.

This chain links TRBV6-4 with TRBJ2-1; 10 nucleotides match TRBD2. V shed 5 bases, J shed 6 bases, and the junction held 7 bases outside the gene matches. Germline CDR1 is MRHNA and CDR2 is SNTAGT. The CDR3 loop spans 15 amino acids. The CDR3 here is CASSLSVAGGNEQFF. CDR3 nucleotide sequence: TGTGCCAGCAGTCTCTCGGTAGCGGGGGGCAATGAGCAGTTCTTC.

This clone was detected only a few times. The J gene is TRBJ2-3, the V gene TRBV9, with D maybe TRBD1 (5 bases). This CDR3 is built from 16 residues. V was trimmed by 0 bases and J by 5 bases, leaving 16 bases between them. Germline V lookup: CDR1 SGDLS, CDR2 YYNGEE. CDR3 region: CASSVGPGKIVDTQYF. DNA for the CDR3: TGTGCCAGCAGCGTAGGTCCAGGGAAGATAGTAGATACGCAGTATTTT.

This clone was recorded a few times. In the same sample, other DNA sequences code for this CDR3. V is TRBV2 and J is TRBJ2-1; D uncertain. The germline CDR1 and CDR2 sequences are SNHLY and FYNNEI. V lost 2 bases and J lost 0, with 8 bases in between. The CDR3 totals 15 residues. The CDR3 here is CASSESGSSYNEQFF. CDR3 coding DNA: TGTGCCAGCAGTGAATCGGGTAGCTCCTACAATGAGCAGTTCTTC. The full variable domain, its missing parts supplied by reference TRBV2 and TRBJ2-1, is EPEVTQTPSHQVTQMGQEVILRCVPISNHLYFYWYRQILGQKVEFLVSFYNNEISEKSEIFDDQFSVERPDGSNFTLKIRSTKLEDSAMYFCASSESGSSYNEQFFGPGTRLTVL.

This rearrangement joins TRBV5-6 to TRBJ1-2; the D gene is possibly TRBD1 (5 bases). Germline CDR1 reads SGHDT; CDR2 reads YYEEEE. Between the trimmed V and J ends, which lost 4 bases and 7 bases, there was a span of 11 bases. The CDR3 is made up of 12 amino acids. The chain's CDR3 is CASSEDRRGYTF. The DNA of the CDR3 is TGTGCCAGCAGCGAAGACAGACGTGGCTACACCTTC.

This clone appeared a few times. This chain links TRBV6-6 with TRBJ1-4; a possible D gene is TRBD1 (6 bases). Trimming cost V 4 bases and J 4 bases, with 13 bases left between them. The CDR3 runs 15 residues. Looked up from germline, CDR1 is MNHNY and CDR2 is SVGAGI (reference sequence). The CDR3 loop is CASSSYRDHNEKLFF. The CDR3 nucleotides are TGTGCCAGCAGTTCGTACAGGGACCATAATGAAAAACTGTTTTTT.

The rearrangement joins TRBV18 to TRBJ2-1; D gene uncertain. Germline V lookup: CDR1 KGHSH, CDR2 LQKENI. The CDR3 extends over 12 amino acids. The V end lost 6 bases, the J end lost 4 bases, and 7 bases lay between the germline ends. The CDR3 spells CASSLQYNEQFF. The CDR3 region has the DNA TGTGCCAGCTCCCTTCAGTACAATGAGCAGTTCTTC.

This chain uses TRBV7-2 with TRBJ2-7, with unresolved D. Germline V gene sequence: CDR1 SGHTA, CDR2 FQGNSA. This CDR3 is 13 amino acids long. V lost 4 bases, J lost 6 bases, and 13 bases lay in between. CDR3 in amino acids: CASSSGPVLEQYF. In DNA form, the CDR3 reads TGTGCCAGCAGCTCCGGGCCCGTTCTCGAGCAGTACTTC.

The chain employs TRBV5-1 and TRBJ2-3; TRBD2 agrees at 9 bases. CDR3 length: 14 amino acids. Trimming at V came to 5 bases and at J to 4 bases, leaving 5 bases not matched to a gene. Germline CDR1 reads SGHRS; CDR2 reads YFSETQ. The CDR3 protein is CASRNQRGADTQYF. The CDR3 coding sequence is TGCGCCAGCAGAAACCAGCGGGGGGCAGATACGCAGTATTTT.

A single count supports this clone. Other DNA sequences in the same sample also yield this CDR3. This chain uses TRBV27 with TRBJ2-7, with TRBD1 as a possible D gene (6 bases). This CDR3 contains 14 residues. Germline lookup yields CDR1 MNHEY and CDR2 SMNVEV (reference sequence). V was clipped by 3 bases and J by 0 bases, with 9 bases between them. The CDR3 nucleotides read TGTGCCAGCAGTTTTGACAGGAGCTCCTACGAGCAGTACTTC. Translation: CASSFDRSSYEQYF.

This clone was observed a handful of times. This chain joins TRBV5-4 and TRBJ2-3; 7 bases align to TRBD2. Germline V gene data show CDR1 as SGHNT and CDR2 as YYREEE (reference sequence). The CDR3 extends over 15 amino acids. Unmatched junction bases numbered 9, after V lost 6 bases and J lost 2 bases. CDR3 region: CASTRGAGHTDTQYF. The CDR3 DNA reads as TGTGCCAGCACCCGGGGAGCGGGGCACACAGATACGCAGTATTTT.

This clone has more than one count but fewer than ten. This chain connects TRBV7-9 to TRBJ2-7; 7 nucleotides match TRBD1. The CDR3 extends over 15 amino acids. In germline, CDR1 is SEHNR, CDR2 FQNEAQ (reference sequence). V shed 4 bases, J shed 1 base, and the junction held 7 bases outside the gene matches. The CDR3 region has the DNA TGTGCCAGCAGCTACGGCCGGGACAGATCCTACGAGCAGTACGTC. As protein: CASSYGRDRSYEQYV.